The 30 T cell receptor beta chains given below trace back to one sample, sequenced in a study of PD-1 blockade in classical Hodgkin lymphoma. Every patient relapsed after autologous stem cell transplantation, and brentuximab vedotin exposure varied. Sequencing used immunoSEQ multiplex PCR; TCRdb keeps in-frame clones, though not all of them. Here the sample spans 90,000 to 100,000 clones, roughly 90% being singletons. The sample here was peripheral blood mononuclear cells (PBMCs), taken at baseline. These receptor sequences come from a human donor with classical Hodgkin lymphoma.

The chain uses TRBV2 and TRBJ2-6, with D unresolved. Deletions cut 7 bases from V and 1 base from J, with 14 bases between. Germline V gene data show CDR1 as SNHLY and CDR2 as FYNNEI. The CDR3 loop spans 16 amino acids. CDR3 region: CASTPFERSGANVLTF. The CDR3 region has the DNA TGTGCCAGCACCCCTTTTGAAAGGTCTGGGGCCAACGTCCTGACTTTC.

The chain has TRBV9 and TRBJ2-3, with 7 nucleotides matching TRBD2. V was clipped by 4 bases and J by 2 bases; unmatched bases: 7. This CDR3 comprises 15 residues. The germline gives CDR1 SGDLS, CDR2 YYNGEE. CDR3 loop: CASSLKGLDTDTQYF. CDR3 nucleotides: TGTGCCAGCAGCCTTAAAGGACTAGACACAGATACGCAGTATTTT.

The V gene is TRBV5-6, the J gene TRBJ1-2; TRBD1 aligns across 9 bases. J gave up 5 bases and V 2 bases, and 4 bases lay outside the gene matches. The CDR3 runs 14 residues. CDR1 and CDR2 (germline): SGHDT, YYEEEE. The CDR3 DNA reads TGTGCCAGCAGCTTAGGACAGGGGACTTATGGCTACACCTTC. As protein: CASSLGQGTYGYTF.

This clone was observed a single time. The chain links TRBV30 to TRBJ1-4, with 11 nucleotides matching TRBD1. Germline V gives CDR1 GTSNPN, CDR2 SVGIG (reference sequence). The CDR3 covers 22 residues. Unmatched junction bases numbered 20, after V lost 0 bases and J lost 2 bases. The CDR3 nucleotides read TGTGCCTGGAGTGTCTACTATTCGGTGGGGGGACAGGGGGTTTCGACTAATGAAAAACTGTTTTTT. Translating gives CAWSVYYSVGGQGVSTNEKLFF. Full variable domain (outside the CDR3, taken from reference TRBV30 and TRBJ1-4): SQTIHQWPATLVQPVGSPLSLECTVEGTSNPNLYWYRQAAGRGLQLLFYSVGIGQISSEVPQNLSASRPQDRQFILSSKKLLLSDSGFYLCAWSVYYSVGGQGVSTNEKLFFGSGTQLSVL.

The chain uses TRBV23-1 and TRBJ1-2; D call uncertain. TRBV23-1 is known as an ORF, though its function is uncertain. V was cut by 6 bases and J by 5 bases, with 16 bases left in between. CDR3 size: 14 residues. This CDR3 reads CASRRYLAPYGYTF. The DNA for the CDR3 is TGCGCCAGCAGACGTTACCTTGCCCCGTATGGCTACACCTTC.

This chain uses TRBV6-5 with TRBJ2-5, with D possibly TRBD1 on 6 matching bases. Trimming removed 4 bases at V and 2 bases at J, with 14 bases between. There are 15 residues in the CDR3. Germline CDR1 MNHEY, CDR2 SVGAGI. Here the CDR3 reads CASSLRTATQETQYF. CDR3 nucleotides: TGTGCCAGCAGTTTACGGACAGCCACACAAGAGACCCAGTACTTC.

The chain is built from TRBV7-6 and TRBJ2-3; 9 nucleotides agree with TRBD2. In germline, CDR1 is SGHVS, CDR2 FNYEAQ. V was pared by 0 bases and J by 3 bases, with 13 bases of the junction left unmatched. This CDR3 is built from 19 residues. The CDR3 DNA is TGTGCCAGCAGCTTAGCGCAAGCGGGAGGTGGATTAGGAACAGATACGCAGTATTTT. Encoded protein: CASSLAQAGGGLGTDTQYF.

The J gene is TRBJ2-7, the V gene TRBV5-1, with TRBD2 identical over 10 bases. V gave up 0 bases and J gave up 3 bases; unmatched junction bases: 9. The CDR3 is 17 amino acids. The germline gives CDR1 SGHRS, CDR2 YFSETQ. DNA for the CDR3: TGCGCCAGCAGCTTGGCCTTGAGACTAGCGGGCCTCTACGAGCAGTACTTC. Residues: CASSLALRLAGLYEQYF. The full variable domain, in which reference TRBV5-1 and TRBJ2-7 provide the parts outside the CDR3, is KAGVTQTPRYLIKTRGQQVTLSCSPISGHRSVSWYQQTPGQGLQFLFEYFSETQRNKGNFPGRFSGRQFSNSRSEMNVSTLELGDSALYLCASSLALRLAGLYEQYFGPGTRLTVT.

The rearrangement uses TRBV28 and TRBJ2-1, with D hard to call. V lost 3 bases and J lost 4, with 16 bases in between. The CDR3 extends over 16 amino acids. CDR1 MDHEN and CDR2 SYDVKM come from the germline V gene. This CDR3 is CASSFGGSDHYNEQFF. CDR3 nucleotides: TGTGCCAGCAGTTTTGGCGGCAGTGATCATTACAATGAGCAGTTCTTC. The variable domain in full, completed from reference TRBV28 and TRBJ2-1, reads DVKVTQSSRYLVKRTGEKVFLECVQDMDHENMFWYRQDPGLGLRLIYFSYDVKMKEKGDIPEGYSVSREKKERFSLILESASTNQTSMYLCASSFGGSDHYNEQFFGPGTRLTVL.

The chain is built from TRBV6-5 and TRBJ2-7, with 8 bases that match TRBD2. The trim removed 2 bases at V and 5 bases at J, leaving 5 bases unmatched. Germline V lookup: CDR1 MNHEY, CDR2 SVGAGI. This CDR3 comprises 14 residues. The CDR3 loop is CASSYLGLGDEQYF. As DNA, the CDR3 is TGTGCCAGCAGTTACCTGGGACTAGGTGACGAGCAGTACTTC.

The J gene is TRBJ1-2, the V gene TRBV29-1; D is unresolved. The CDR3 spans 11 residues. Germline V gene data show CDR1 as SQVTM and CDR2 as ANQGSEA. The V gene lost 5 bases and the J gene lost 2 bases, with 6 bases spanning the gap. The DNA for the CDR3 is TGCAGCGTTCGCGAGAACTATGGCTACACCTTC. It encodes CSVRENYGYTF.

J is TRBJ1-4 and V is TRBV30, with TRBD1 as a possible D gene (5 bases). Looked up from germline, CDR1 is GTSNPN and CDR2 is SVGIG (reference sequence). V lost 4 bases and J 12 bases, leaving 18 bases between the germline ends. The CDR3 is made up of 13 amino acids. The chain's CDR3 is CAWISDLQGELFF. CDR3 DNA sequence: TGTGCCTGGATATCCGACCTCCAAGGGGAACTGTTTTTT.

CDR3 bases: TGTGCCAGCAGAGGGGCAGCCACAGATACGCAGTATTTT. This encodes CASRGAATDTQYF. V is TRBV5-8 and J is TRBJ2-3; TRBD1 is a possible D gene (5 bases). Germline CDR1 and CDR2: SGHTS and YDEGEE. The CDR3 totals 13 residues. Trimming removed 5 bases from V and 2 bases from J, with 9 bases in between.

The chain uses TRBV7-9 and TRBJ2-7; D not resolved. CDR1 is SEHNR and CDR2 is FQNEAQ in the germline V gene (reference sequence). Trimming cost V 5 bases and J 5 bases, with 13 bases left between them. This CDR3 comprises 13 residues. The CDR3, as DNA: TGTGCCAGCAGCCACCAGGTGATCGACGAGCAGTACTTC. It codes for CASSHQVIDEQYF.

The genes are TRBV2 and TRBJ2-7; possibly TRBD1 for D (5 bases). Per the germline V gene, CDR1 is SNHLY and CDR2 is FYNNEI. The CDR3 spans 13 residues. Trimming pared 10 bases from V and 1 base from J, leaving 14 bases between. CDR3 region: CATRAAGSYEQYF. The CDR3 DNA reads as TGTGCCACCAGGGCGGCCGGGTCCTACGAGCAGTACTTC.

The rearrangement uses TRBV4-2 and TRBJ2-2; 11 bases are a match to TRBD2. Germline V lookup: CDR1 LGHNA, CDR2 YNFKEQ. Germline trimming cut 1 base from V and 0 bases from J; bases unmatched to any gene: 7. The CDR3 runs 19 residues. CDR3 loop: CASSQGLAGGRANTGELFF. In DNA form, the CDR3 reads TGTGCCAGCAGCCAAGGTCTAGCGGGAGGCCGGGCGAACACCGGGGAGCTGTTTTTT.

The rearrangement uses TRBV11-3 and TRBJ2-6, with unresolved D. The CDR3 extends over 14 amino acids. Germline CDR1 reads SGHNT; CDR2 reads YENEEA. V lost 5 bases and J 0 bases, leaving 5 bases between the germline ends. This chain's CDR3 is CASSRYSGANVLTF. DNA of the CDR3: TGTGCCAGCAGCCGATACTCTGGGGCCAACGTCCTGACTTTC. The whole variable domain, filled in from reference TRBV11-3 and TRBJ2-6, reads EAGVVQSPRYKIIEKKQPVAFWCNPISGHNTLYWYLQNLGQGPELLIRYENEEAVDDSQLPKDRFSAERLKGVDSTLKIQPAELGDSAVYLCASSRYSGANVLTFGAGSRLTVL.

The chain has TRBV27 and TRBJ1-1, with D unresolved. Between the trimmed V and J ends, which lost 5 bases and 1 base, there was a span of 17 bases. The CDR3 runs 16 residues. Looked up from germline, CDR1 is MNHEY and CDR2 is SMNVEV (reference sequence). The CDR3 loop is CASSPSLGSSNTEAFF. CDR3 nucleotides: TGTGCCAGCAGTCCTAGCTTAGGGTCCTCGAACACTGAAGCTTTCTTT.

The rearrangement uses TRBV19 and TRBJ2-1, with 11 nucleotides matching TRBD2. Germline V gene data show CDR1 as LNHDA and CDR2 as SQIVND (reference sequence). This CDR3 is built from 17 residues. V was clipped by 5 bases and J by 8 bases; unmatched bases: 14. As DNA, the CDR3 is TGTGCCAGTAGTCCGCGTAGCGGGAGGGCCAAGGTCGATGAGCAGTTCTTC. As protein: CASSPRSGRAKVDEQFF.

This clone was detected only once. This chain connects TRBV14 to TRBJ2-6, with D unclear. The CDR3 is 17 amino acids. V was clipped by 0 bases and J by 0 bases, with 9 bases between them. The V gene's germline CDR1 is SGHDN and CDR2 FVKESK. CDR3 region: CASSQDIRASGANVLTF. DNA of the CDR3: TGTGCCAGCAGCCAAGATATTCGTGCCTCTGGGGCCAACGTCCTGACTTTC.

The chain couples TRBV9 to TRBJ2-3; D remains unclear. V lost 0 bases and J 3 bases, leaving 2 bases between the germline ends. In germline, CDR1 is SGDLS, CDR2 YYNGEE. The CDR3 has 12 amino acids. The CDR3 region has the DNA TGTGCCAGCAGCGTAGATACAGATACGCAGTATTTT. Translated, it gives CASSVDTDTQYF. Full variable domain (missing parts from reference TRBV9 and TRBJ2-3): DSGVTQTPKHLITATGQRVTLRCSPRSGDLSVYWYQQSLDQGLQFLIQYYNGEERAKGNILERFSAQQFPDLHSELNLSSLELGDSALYFCASSVDTDTQYFGPGTRLTVL.

The chain combines TRBV27 with TRBJ1-1, with TRBD1 matching 7 bases. Germline V gene lookup returns CDR1 MNHEY and CDR2 SMNVEV (reference sequence). The CDR3 consists of 12 residues. V shed 4 bases and J 4 bases; nucleotides not matched to a gene: 0. The CDR3 sequence: CASSYRGTEAFF. The CDR3 DNA reads TGTGCCAGCAGTTACAGGGGCACTGAAGCTTTCTTT.

This chain connects TRBV5-4 to TRBJ2-3, with TRBD2 matching 11 bases. Germline lookup yields CDR1 SGHNT and CDR2 YYREEE (reference sequence). Germline trimming cut 2 bases from V and 4 bases from J; bases unmatched to any gene: 6. The CDR3 runs to 16 residues. CDR3 amino acids: CASSLELAGVADTQYF. Written as DNA, the CDR3 is TGTGCCAGCAGCTTAGAACTAGCGGGAGTCGCAGATACGCAGTATTTT.

This chain links TRBV2 with TRBJ1-3; no firm D call. The CDR3 extends over 12 amino acids. Trimming pared 6 bases from V and 4 bases from J, leaving 7 bases between. Germline lookup yields CDR1 SNHLY and CDR2 FYNNEI. CDR3 in DNA: TGTGCCAGCAGAGAGAGGGGAAACACCATATATTTT. This sequence encodes CASRERGNTIYF.

V is TRBV7-6 and J is TRBJ2-2; D remains unclear. The length of the CDR3 is 12 residues. Germline V gene data show CDR1 as SGHVS and CDR2 as FNYEAQ. V lost 4 bases and J 6 bases, leaving 6 bases between the germline ends. The CDR3 bases are TGTGCCAGCAGCTCCAACCCCGGGGAGCTGTTTTTT. Encoded protein: CASSSNPGELFF.

The rearrangement uses TRBV5-4 and TRBJ2-2; 9 bases are shared with TRBD1. This CDR3 contains 16 residues. Germline values: CDR1 SGHNT, CDR2 YYREEE (reference sequence). The V and J ends lost 1 base and 6 bases, in that order; junction bases with no gene match: 7. CDR3: CASSLPGTGYAGELFF. CDR3 in DNA: TGTGCCAGCAGCTTGCCAGGGACAGGGTACGCCGGGGAGCTGTTTTTT.

The chain combines TRBV18 with TRBJ1-1; weak D call: TRBD1 (6 bases). V dropped 2 bases and J dropped 4 bases, with 11 bases sitting between them. CDR1 KGHSH and CDR2 LQKENI come from the germline V gene. This CDR3 is built from 14 residues. The CDR3, as DNA: TGTGCCAGCTCACCAGGGGGGGGCATCACTGAAGCTTTCTTT. Protein product: CASSPGGGITEAFF.

V and J are TRBV2 and TRBJ2-7; 7 bases agree with TRBD1. J lost 0 bases, V lost 6 bases, and 8 bases had no gene match. This CDR3 comprises 15 residues. Germline CDR1 SNHLY, CDR2 FYNNEI. The DNA of the CDR3 is TGTGCCAGCAGGGGCGGACAGGTGCTCTCCTACGAGCAGTACTTC. Amino acids: CASRGGQVLSYEQYF.

The chain couples TRBV27 to TRBJ2-7; tentative D call: TRBD1 (5 bases). The germline V gene encodes CDR1 MNHEY and CDR2 SMNVEV (reference sequence). The CDR3 runs to 13 residues. V was cut by 4 bases and J by 4 bases, with 11 bases left in between. The CDR3 region is CASSSASGYEQYF. The CDR3 coding sequence is TGTGCCAGCAGTTCGGCGTCAGGGTACGAGCAGTACTTC.

The V and J genes are TRBV28 and TRBJ2-1, with TRBD1 identical over 9 bases. V was clipped by 5 bases and J by 6 bases; unmatched bases: 11. The CDR3 has 16 amino acids. Germline V gives CDR1 MDHEN, CDR2 SYDVKM. The CDR3 DNA reads as TGTGCCAGCAGTCCAACACAGGGGGCACTTTTCAATGAGCAGTTCTTC. It codes for CASSPTQGALFNEQFF.